The clone carrying this T cell receptor (beta chain) was seen a single time. Its antigen is undetermined. One end of the junction does not line up with germline, which may come from a read error. The data are from a study of CD8 T cells in ankylosing spondylitis. Points from the study as a whole: Ankylosing spondylitis blood seemed to carry a telltale TCR beta motif made of several highly homologous variants. Reports of some motif variants in reactive arthritis synovial fluid and blood predate this one.

Each TCR beta library was made by quantitative 5'-RACE that incorporated molecular barcodes. TCRdb re-called the 5' RACE reads through MiXCR, storing one row per CDR3 protein. The sample gives approximately 250,000 distinct CDR3 sequences, roughly 32% of which show up once; approximately 4% is in the top ten. The germline V gene has CDR1 DFQATT and CDR2 SNEGSKA (reference sequence). The CDR3 length is 15 residues. The sequence was collected from a male donor with ankylosing spondylitis or in good health (not recorded which). The chain employs TRBV20-1 and TRBJ1-5, with D uncertain. Sequenced material: blood, either unsorted or a sorted T cell fraction (not recorded which). CDR3 sequence (DNA): TGCTGTGCTAGAGATCGAGATAGGGCGGGTCAGCCCCAGCATTTT. This sequence encodes CCARDRDRAGQPQHF.